A selection of T cell receptor beta chains follows, all from one sample in a study of beta chain features in type 1 diabetes. Measured with immunoSEQ multiplex PCR; TCRdb has only the in-frame clones, and not every one. The profile shows 850,000 to 900,000 clones, 17% of them singletons. Sequencing was carried out using naive CD4+ T cells from blood. The receptors were sampled from a woman aged 18-29 years in good health. Each CDR3 is given with its conserved first and last residue. The order of the fields is D gene, J gene, V gene, clone size, CDR3 protein, CDR3 DNA. A D gene is named only where the DNA matches it firmly. The size entry is marked missing in some rows and otherwise reads once, few, many or a size class.

D gene: -; J gene: TRBJ2-7; V gene: TRBV7-8; clone size: -; CDR3 protein: CASSVDVVGSYEQYF; CDR3 DNA: TGTGCCAGCAGCGTGGACGTGGTCGGGAGCTACGAGCAGTACTTC
D gene: -; J gene: TRBJ2-3; V gene: TRBV6-5; clone size: -; CDR3 protein: CASRWARRADTQYF; CDR3 DNA: TGTGCCAGCAGGTGGGCTCGTCGCGCAGATACGCAGTATTTT
D gene: -; J gene: TRBJ2-7; V gene: TRBV4-3; clone size: -; CDR3 protein: CASSQEPALGSEQYF; CDR3 DNA: TGCGCCAGCAGCCAAGAACCCGCGTTGGGGAGCGAGCAGTACTTC
D gene: -; J gene: TRBJ2-1; V gene: TRBV15; clone size: -; CDR3 protein: CATSRDRWNEQFF; CDR3 DNA: TGTGCCACCAGCAGAGATCGGTGGAATGAGCAGTTCTTC
D gene: -; J gene: TRBJ1-2; V gene: TRBV2; clone size: few; CDR3 protein: CASRAYIYGYTF; CDR3 DNA: TGTGCCAGCAGGGCTTACATCTATGGCTACACCTTC
D gene: -; J gene: TRBJ2-1; V gene: TRBV7-2; clone size: few; CDR3 protein: CASSSRWGDRQFF; CDR3 DNA: TGTGCCAGCAGCTCGAGGTGGGGGGACAGACAGTTCTTC
D gene: TRBD1; J gene: TRBJ2-7; V gene: TRBV7-6; clone size: -; CDR3 protein: CASSLYRGQGFSEQYF; CDR3 DNA: TGTGCCAGCAGCTTATATCGGGGACAGGGATTTTCCGAGCAGTACTTC
D gene: -; J gene: TRBJ1-1; V gene: TRBV5-6; clone size: few; CDR3 protein: CASSLNTEAFF; CDR3 DNA: TGTGCCAGCAGCTTGAACACTGAAGCTTTCTTT
D gene: -; J gene: TRBJ1-5; V gene: TRBV27; clone size: -; CDR3 protein: CASSLIGYSNQPQHF; CDR3 DNA: TGTGCCAGCAGTTTAATTGGTTATAGCAATCAGCCCCAGCATTTT
D gene: TRBD2; J gene: TRBJ2-1; V gene: TRBV5-4; clone size: -; CDR3 protein: CASSPGLAGSLSNEQFF; CDR3 DNA: TGTGCCAGCAGCCCGGGACTAGCGGGAAGCTTGTCAAATGAGCAGTTCTTC
D gene: TRBD2; J gene: TRBJ2-1; V gene: TRBV4-2; clone size: -; CDR3 protein: CASSQDTPSGSSLYARDYNEQFF; CDR3 DNA: TGTGCCAGCAGCCAAGACACCCCTAGCGGGAGCTCTTTGTATGCCCGAGACTACAATGAGCAGTTCTTC
D gene: -; J gene: TRBJ2-6; V gene: TRBV18; clone size: -; CDR3 protein: CASSPTTGSGANVLTF; CDR3 DNA: TGTGCCAGCTCACCCACCACAGGATCTGGGGCCAACGTCCTGACTTTC
D gene: TRBD2; J gene: TRBJ2-1; V gene: TRBV27; clone size: few; CDR3 protein: CASTQSRPGGDEQFF; CDR3 DNA: TGTGCCAGCACGCAATCTAGGCCGGGGGGGGATGAGCAGTTCTTC
D gene: -; J gene: TRBJ2-4; V gene: TRBV6-1; clone size: few; CDR3 protein: CASSEAGWTINIQYF; CDR3 DNA: TGTGCCAGCAGTGAAGCGGGATGGACTATAAACATTCAGTACTTC
D gene: -; J gene: TRBJ2-7; V gene: TRBV4-2; clone size: few; CDR3 protein: CASSRRYGESLNYEQYF; CDR3 DNA: TGTGCCAGCAGCCGGCGTTATGGGGAATCCTTAAATTACGAGCAGTACTTC
D gene: -; J gene: TRBJ2-2; V gene: TRBV29-1; clone size: few; CDR3 protein: CSVSRVVGGTGELFF; CDR3 DNA: TGCAGCGTTTCTAGGGTTGTAGGGGGAACCGGGGAGCTGTTTTTT
D gene: -; J gene: TRBJ2-7; V gene: TRBV7-9; clone size: few; CDR3 protein: CASSSRQADYEQYF; CDR3 DNA: TGTGCCAGCAGCTCCAGACAGGCCGACTACGAGCAGTACTTC
D gene: -; J gene: TRBJ1-1; V gene: TRBV6-5; clone size: -; CDR3 protein: CASRQDMNTEAFF; CDR3 DNA: TGTGCCAGCAGACAGGACATGAACACTGAAGCTTTCTTT
D gene: TRBD1; J gene: TRBJ1-2; V gene: TRBV6-5; clone size: -; CDR3 protein: CASSSGGQGEPYGYTF; CDR3 DNA: TGTGCCAGCAGTTCGGGGGGACAGGGAGAACCTTATGGCTACACCTTC
D gene: -; J gene: TRBJ2-1; V gene: TRBV15; clone size: -; CDR3 protein: CATSRAGGRFTAGYNEQFF; CDR3 DNA: TGTGCCACCAGCAGAGCAGGGGGGAGGTTTACGGCGGGTTACAATGAGCAGTTCTTC
D gene: TRBD2; J gene: TRBJ2-3; V gene: TRBV5-4; clone size: few; CDR3 protein: CASSIVLAGGPDTQYF; CDR3 DNA: TGTGCCAGCAGCATCGTTCTAGCGGGAGGGCCAGATACGCAGTATTTT
D gene: -; J gene: TRBJ2-5; V gene: TRBV4-2; clone size: few; CDR3 protein: CASSQEWDLPHF; CDR3 DNA: TGTGCCAGCAGCCAAGAGTGGGACCTGCCTCACTTC
D gene: -; J gene: TRBJ2-5; V gene: TRBV29-1; clone size: few; CDR3 protein: CSVMDSPRETQYF; CDR3 DNA: TGCAGCGTGATGGACAGCCCGAGGGAGACCCAGTACTTC
D gene: TRBD2; J gene: TRBJ2-1; V gene: TRBV7-9; clone size: few; CDR3 protein: CASSPRAGSSYNEQFF; CDR3 DNA: TGTGCCAGCAGCCCTCGAGCGGGGAGCTCCTACAATGAGCAGTTCTTC
D gene: TRBD2; J gene: TRBJ2-7; V gene: TRBV10-3; clone size: few; CDR3 protein: CAISATSSYEQYF; CDR3 DNA: TGTGCCATCAGTGCGACTAGCAGCTACGAGCAGTACTTC
D gene: TRBD1; J gene: TRBJ1-1; V gene: TRBV27; clone size: -; CDR3 protein: CASSALSGGGTEAFF; CDR3 DNA: TGTGCCAGCAGCGCCCTATCAGGGGGAGGCACTGAAGCTTTCTTT
D gene: TRBD1; J gene: TRBJ2-2; V gene: TRBV29-1; clone size: -; CDR3 protein: CSAKGQGAIGELFF; CDR3 DNA: TGCAGCGCAAAGGGACAGGGGGCAATCGGGGAGCTGTTTTTT
D gene: TRBD2; J gene: TRBJ2-1; V gene: TRBV6-5; clone size: -; CDR3 protein: CASRAGTSSNEQFF; CDR3 DNA: TGTGCCAGCAGAGCCGGGACTAGTAGCAATGAGCAGTTCTTC
D gene: -; J gene: TRBJ2-1; V gene: TRBV7-8; clone size: few; CDR3 protein: CASSGSSYNEQFF; CDR3 DNA: TGTGCCAGCAGCGGGAGCTCCTACAATGAGCAGTTCTTC
D gene: -; J gene: TRBJ2-3; V gene: TRBV4-3; clone size: few; CDR3 protein: CASSRRPGSTDTQYF; CDR3 DNA: TGCGCCAGCAGCCGCCGACCGGGGAGCACAGATACGCAGTATTTT
D gene: TRBD1; J gene: TRBJ2-1; V gene: TRBV7-2; clone size: -; CDR3 protein: CASSSMGQREFF; CDR3 DNA: TGTGCCAGCAGCTCAATGGGACAGAGGGAGTTCTTC
D gene: TRBD2; J gene: TRBJ2-1; V gene: TRBV11-2; clone size: few; CDR3 protein: CASSPGLAVYNEQFF; CDR3 DNA: TGTGCCAGCAGCCCCGGACTAGCGGTCTACAATGAGCAGTTCTTC
D gene: -; J gene: TRBJ2-5; V gene: TRBV6-5; clone size: -; CDR3 protein: CASRKDTRSQETQYF; CDR3 DNA: TGTGCCAGCAGAAAAGACACCAGATCTCAAGAGACCCAGTACTTC
D gene: -; J gene: TRBJ2-2; V gene: TRBV2; clone size: few; CDR3 protein: CASLTDLPNTGELFF; CDR3 DNA: TGTGCCAGCCTTACCGATCTTCCCAACACCGGGGAGCTGTTTTTT
D gene: -; J gene: TRBJ1-5; V gene: TRBV2; clone size: few; CDR3 protein: CASSEPNQPQHF; CDR3 DNA: TGTGCCAGCAGTGAACCCAATCAGCCCCAGCATTTT
D gene: -; J gene: TRBJ2-2; V gene: TRBV6-5; clone size: few; CDR3 protein: CASIRANTGELFF; CDR3 DNA: TGTGCCAGCATCCGAGCGAACACCGGGGAGCTGTTTTTT
D gene: TRBD1; J gene: TRBJ1-1; V gene: TRBV4-3; clone size: few; CDR3 protein: CASSLTQGAPPGTEAFF; CDR3 DNA: TGCGCCAGCAGCTTGACCCAGGGGGCGCCTCCAGGGACTGAAGCTTTCTTT
D gene: -; J gene: TRBJ1-1; V gene: TRBV9; clone size: few; CDR3 protein: CASSVYGNTEAFF; CDR3 DNA: TGTGCCAGCAGCGTTTACGGTAACACTGAAGCTTTCTTT
D gene: -; J gene: TRBJ2-1; V gene: TRBV5-1; clone size: -; CDR3 protein: CASSIGVNYNEQFF; CDR3 DNA: TGCGCCAGCAGCATAGGGGTGAACTACAATGAGCAGTTCTTC
D gene: -; J gene: TRBJ2-1; V gene: TRBV21-1; clone size: -; CDR3 protein: CASSRRLGIPRLSYNEQFF; CDR3 DNA: TGTGCCAGCAGCAGAAGGCTCGGGATCCCCCGGCTCTCCTACAATGAGCAGTTCTTC
D gene: -; J gene: TRBJ2-2; V gene: TRBV7-9; clone size: -; CDR3 protein: CASSTGTSVRGELFF; CDR3 DNA: TGTGCCAGCAGCACCGGGACATCCGTTAGAGGGGAGCTGTTTTTT